This section outlines one T cell receptor (beta chain) sequence together with its context. Its target is not known. These data originate in a study of shared clonotypes between healthy human individuals. Study at large: Three CD4 naive, three CD4 memory, two CD8 naive and one CD8 memory plate were used per donor. Whole-study findings and limits: Sharing across several donors was seen in 4% to 6.5% of naive CD4 clonotypes.

Naive CD8 cells, CD45RO-negative and positively selected for CCR7, excluded terminally differentiated effector memory CD45RA+ cells. Every donor was a Caucasian adult from Nashville, Tennessee. Clones were sequenced by immunoSEQ multiplex PCR, and TCRdb holds only the in-frame ones, with some missing. The sample carries 450,000 to 700,000 clones, roughly 95% recorded once. CDR1 is SGDLS, CDR2 YYNGEE, per germline. The CDR3 contains 17 residues. The V end was cut by 0 bases, the J end by 2 bases, with 18 bases between. The TCR sequence derives from a woman under 40 in good health. Sample: naive CD8+ T cells sorted from blood. V and J are TRBV9 and TRBJ2-7; D possibly corresponds to TRBD1 (5 bases). The CDR3 is CASSVVLGALSPYEQYF. The DNA for the CDR3 is TGTGCCAGCAGCGTAGTTCTTGGGGCTCTGTCCCCCTACGAGCAGTACTTC.